The entry below describes one T cell receptor beta chain. Its specificity is not known. Profiled with immunoSEQ multiplex PCR; TCRdb holds only in-frame clones, not every one. Here the sample spans tens of thousands of clones, more than 75% being singletons. This sample is drawn from a study of T cell responses to AZD1222 COVID-19 vaccine. Study-wide results and caveats: Only five to seven AZD1222 recipients tested seropositive at baseline.

The CDR3 runs 15 residues. Germline assignment: CDR1 MNHEY and CDR2 SVGAGI. The junction had 3 bases not matched to a gene; V was cut back by 5 bases and J by 1 base. The chain has TRBV6-5 and TRBJ2-1, with 9 bases that match TRBD2. The sequence was collected from an adult in good health. The sequencing here drew on peripheral blood, taken on day 0 of AZD1222 vaccination. CDR3 DNA sequence: TGTGCCAGCAGTAATAGCGGGAGTTCCTACAATGAGCAGTTCTTC. The encoded protein is CASSNSGSSYNEQFF.